This TCR beta chain stems from a study of cytomegalovirus exposure and HLA in healthy donors. Primers included in the PCR were 60 Vbeta and 13 Jbeta primers. Only in-frame clones appear in the TCRdb table, and some are missing; sequencing was by immunoSEQ multiplex PCR. The data contain 150,000 to 200,000 clones, around 77% of them singletons. This TCR was recovered from a man in his sixties in good health and CMV-seronegative. Sequenced input: PBMCs.

The CDR3 DNA is TGTGCCAGCAGCTTAAGGCCCACAGGGAACACCGGGGAGCTGTTTTTT. Its protein is CASSLRPTGNTGELFF. The genes are TRBV7-9 and TRBJ2-2; D possibly corresponds to TRBD1 (5 bases). This CDR3 contains 16 residues. V was clipped by 2 bases and J by 1 base, with 11 bases between them. CDR1 and CDR2 (germline): SEHNR, FQNEAQ (reference sequence).